The entry that follows covers one TCR beta chain sequence. V lost 2 bases to trimming and J lost 5 bases; unmatched junction nucleotides: 7. The CDR3 extends over 15 amino acids. Per the germline V gene, CDR1 is KGHSH and CDR2 is LQKENI. Per the original data handling: Amplification from reference gene primers served as the basis for estimated nucleated cell counts. The method was immunoSEQ multiplex PCR; TCRdb's version includes in-frame clones alone and lacks a portion of them. V and J calls and clone size follow that table, whereas D and trimming were derived from the DNA. The sample contains roughly 380,000 clones, approximately 77% of which appear only once. This record comes from a study of blood T cell repertoires in COVID-19. Study-level background: Donors in the United States, Italy and Spain gave samples during acute or convalescent COVID-19. Sample material is recorded as cDNA or gDNA derived from T cells, B-cell-depleted T cells, or PBMCs.

This clonotype was obtained from a human donor with acute or convalescent COVID-19. The donor label of this sample is uncertain. The rearrangement links TRBV18 to TRBJ1-1, with 8 bases identical to TRBD1. The sample was peripheral blood. The CDR3 sequence: CASSPADRVRTEAFF. CDR3 sequence (DNA): TGTGCCAGCTCACCAGCGGACAGGGTAAGAACTGAAGCTTTCTTT.